The entry below gives a single T cell receptor beta chain sequence along with its context. Its antigen is not known. This sample was taken from a study of response to subunit inactivated influenza vaccine. Study results and limitations: It was suggested by the authors that few new T cells are recruited by each seasonal influenza vaccination.

CDR1 is KGHSH and CDR2 is LQKENI in the germline V gene. This CDR3 has 15 residues. Trimming took off 0 bases at V and 0 bases at J, with 8 bases between the two ends. TCRdb redid the calling of the RT-PCR reads with MiXCR, one entry per CDR3 protein. The sample shows 300,000 to 350,000 distinct CDR3 sequences, about 20% of them seen only once. The origin of this receptor is a man in his fifties or sixties who received an inactivated influenza vaccine. This sequence joins TRBV18 and TRBJ1-1; tentative D call: TRBD1 (5 bases). This specimen consisted of PBMCs from blood, obtained about 20 months after vaccination. Here the CDR3 reads CASSPPGGMNTEAFF. In nucleotides, the CDR3 is TGTGCCAGCTCACCACCGGGGGGTATGAACACTGAAGCTTTCTTT.